The clone carrying this TCR beta chain was observed at least ten times. The antigen is undetermined. The sample comes from a study of T cells after yellow fever vaccination. The authors made TCR cDNA by 5'RACE template switching, adding a universal primer site and UMIs. TCRdb reprocessed the 5' RACE reads with MiXCR, giving one entry per CDR3 protein. The sample contains about 210,000 distinct CDR3 sequences, 5.5% to 8.5% of which appear only once. The CDR3 is 13 residues long. Germline values: CDR1 SGHRS, CDR2 YFSETQ. With 0 bases removed from V and 4 bases from J, the gap between germline ends came to 8 bases. General study points: Clonotype sharing between CD4 and CD8 compartments was small.

The chain carries TRBV5-1 and TRBJ2-7, with no clear D. The receptor was derived from a man aged 25-45 years who received the YFV17D yellow fever vaccine. Sequenced here: CD4+ T cells sorted from PBMCs, sampled on the day of the yellow fever booster vaccination. The DNA for the CDR3 is TGCGCCAGCAGCTTGGGGACGAGGTACGAGCAGTACTTC. Residues: CASSLGTRYEQYF. Drawing the rest from reference TRBV5-1 and TRBJ2-7, the complete variable domain is KAGVTQTPRYLIKTRGQQVTLSCSPISGHRSVSWYQQTPGQGLQFLFEYFSETQRNKGNFPGRFSGRQFSNSRSEMNVSTLELGDSALYLCASSLGTRYEQYFGPGTRLTVT.